These 12 T cell receptor beta chains share one sample of origin, sequenced in a study of blood T cell repertoires in COVID-19. Method: immunoSEQ multiplex PCR; TCRdb's copy keeps in-frame clones and lacks some. The sample lists roughly 170,000 clones; around 83% were seen once. The sequenced sample was peripheral blood. The receptors stem from a woman aged 50 to 60 with COVID-19, enrolled during active disease.

The V gene is TRBV7-6, the J gene TRBJ1-4; no clear D. Germline V gene sequence: CDR1 SGHVS, CDR2 FNYEAQ. Trimming removed 6 bases from V and 3 bases from J, with 11 bases in between. This CDR3 has 14 amino acids. CDR3 DNA: TGTGCCAGCAGTCCGGACGGGGCTAATGAAAAACTGTTTTTT. This translates into CASSPDGANEKLFF.

The genes are TRBV30 and TRBJ1-3; D is unresolved. Trimming took off 3 bases at V and 0 bases at J, with 3 bases between the two ends. CDR3 size: 12 residues. The germline CDR1 and CDR2 sequences are GTSNPN and SVGIG (reference sequence). For the CDR3, the DNA is TGTGCCTGGAGGAGCTCTGGAAACACCATATATTTT. Protein: CAWRSSGNTIYF. Variable domain in full (rest from reference TRBV30 and TRBJ1-3): SQTIHQWPATLVQPVGSPLSLECTVEGTSNPNLYWYRQAAGRGLQLLFYSVGIGQISSEVPQNLSASRPQDRQFILSSKKLLLSDSGFYLCAWRSSGNTIYFGEGSWLTVV.

V is TRBV3-1 (or the pseudogene TRBV3-2) and J is TRBJ2-7, with TRBD2 identical over 12 bases. Germline values: CDR1 LGHDT, CDR2 YNNKEL (reference sequence). The CDR3 length is 19 residues. Trimming at V came to 0 bases and at J to 6 bases, leaving 15 bases not matched to a gene. DNA for the CDR3: TGTGCCAGCAGCCAAGATCGTTGGGTGGCTAGCGGGGGGGCCAGCGAGCAGTACTTC. Encoded protein: CASSQDRWVASGGASEQYF.

This chain uses TRBV20-1 with TRBJ2-1; no clear D. This CDR3 is 11 amino acids long. CDR1 is DFQATT and CDR2 is SNEGSKA in the germline V gene (reference sequence). V was trimmed by 0 bases and J by 8 bases, leaving 5 bases between them. CDR3 protein: CSAREYYEQFF. The CDR3, as DNA: TGCAGTGCTAGAGAGTACTATGAGCAGTTCTTC.

Turning to this clone: This same CDR3 is encoded by further DNA sequences in the sample. The CDR3 loop is CASRRDRNTEAFF. The DNA for the CDR3 is TGTGCCAGTAGGCGAGACAGGAACACTGAAGCTTTCTTT. The rearrangement uses TRBV19 and TRBJ1-1, with a weak D call TRBD1 (5 bases). The CDR3 is 13 residues long. Trimming stripped 6 bases from V and 1 base from J, with 9 bases between. CDR1 LNHDA and CDR2 SQIVND come from the germline V gene (reference sequence).

CDR3 protein: CAWSSDTNTEAFF. DNA for the CDR3: TGTGCCTGGAGTTCGGACACGAACACTGAAGCTTTCTTT. The J gene is TRBJ1-1, the V gene TRBV30; D may be TRBD1 (5 bases). The CDR3 contains 13 residues. Deletions cut 2 bases from V and 1 base from J, with 8 bases between. Germline CDR1 reads GTSNPN; CDR2 reads SVGIG (reference sequence).

There are a few counts of this clone. V gene TRBV9 combines with J gene TRBJ2-7; 11 bases match TRBD1. The CDR3 runs to 17 residues. Germline assignment: CDR1 SGDLS and CDR2 YYNGEE. Trimming removed 1 base from V and 3 bases from J; junction bases left unmatched: 9. As DNA, the CDR3 is TGTGCCAGCAGCGTATCTTGGGAGGGGACAGGGGGCTACGAGCAGTACTTC. Translating gives CASSVSWEGTGGYEQYF.

The chain uses TRBV7-2 and TRBJ1-1; D perhaps matches TRBD1 (5 bases). Between the trimmed V and J ends, which lost 4 bases and 1 base, there was a span of 7 bases. Germline V gene data show CDR1 as SGHTA and CDR2 as FQGNSA. The CDR3 is 13 residues long. The CDR3 sequence is CASSSGQNTEAFF. The CDR3 nucleotides read TGTGCCAGCAGCTCCGGACAGAACACTGAAGCTTTCTTT.

Remarks on this clone: One junction end does not reproduce the germline sequence, and a read error may be involved. V and J are TRBV6-1 and TRBJ2-5; 7 positions agree with TRBD1. The CDR3 runs to 12 residues. Germline assignment: CDR1 MNHNS and CDR2 SASEGT. The CDR3: CASSDSYPGGHF. CDR3 coding DNA: TGTGCCAGCAGTGATTCATACCCAGGGGGTCACTTC.

The chain joins TRBV7-9 to TRBJ1-2; D might be TRBD1 (6 bases). V lost 4 bases, J lost 12 bases, and 15 bases lay in between. The length of the CDR3 is 12 residues. Germline V CDR1 and CDR2: SEHNR, FQNEAQ (reference sequence). The CDR3 DNA is TGTGCCAGCAGCTCAGGACAGTCGAGCCACACCTTC. Its translation: CASSSGQSSHTF.

This clone turned up a few times. This chain connects TRBV7-9 to TRBJ2-7, with D tentatively TRBD2 (6 bases). The V and J ends lost 5 bases and 6 bases respectively, with 14 bases between them. This CDR3 is 13 amino acids long. Germline loops: CDR1 SEHNR, CDR2 FQNEAQ (reference sequence). In DNA form, the CDR3 reads TGTGCCAGCAGCACCAGACGGGAGAGCGAGCAGTACTTC. Translated: CASSTRRESEQYF.

The CDR3 nucleotides are TGTGCCAGCACGCCTGTGGGGCCTAACTATGGCTACACCTTC. Its translation is CASTPVGPNYGYTF. The rearrangement joins TRBV27 to TRBJ1-2; TRBD1 might be the D (5 bases). Trimming cost V 7 bases and J 0 bases, with 12 bases left between them. The CDR3 is 14 amino acids. Germline V lookup: CDR1 MNHEY, CDR2 SMNVEV (reference sequence).